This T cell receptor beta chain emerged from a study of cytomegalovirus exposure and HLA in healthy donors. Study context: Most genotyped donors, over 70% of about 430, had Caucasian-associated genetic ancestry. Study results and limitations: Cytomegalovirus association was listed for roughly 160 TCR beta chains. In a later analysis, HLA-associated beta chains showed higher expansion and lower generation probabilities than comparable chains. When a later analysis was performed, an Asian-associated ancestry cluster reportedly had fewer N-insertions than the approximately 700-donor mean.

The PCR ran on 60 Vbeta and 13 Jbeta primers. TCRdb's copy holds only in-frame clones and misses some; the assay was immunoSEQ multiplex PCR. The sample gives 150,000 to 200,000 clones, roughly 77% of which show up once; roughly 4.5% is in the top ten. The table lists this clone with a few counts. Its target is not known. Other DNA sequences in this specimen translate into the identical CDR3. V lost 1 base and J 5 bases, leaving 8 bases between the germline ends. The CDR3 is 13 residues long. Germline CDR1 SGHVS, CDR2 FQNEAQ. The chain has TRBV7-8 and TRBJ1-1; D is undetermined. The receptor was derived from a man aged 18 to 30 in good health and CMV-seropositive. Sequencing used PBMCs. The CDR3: CASSLGAGTEAFF. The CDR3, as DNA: TGTGCCAGCAGCTTAGGGGCGGGGACTGAAGCTTTCTTT.